This TCR beta chain came from a study of T-cell memory formation after mild COVID-19. In the study overall: Across donors, TCR clusters were largely donor specific.

TCRdb called the 5' RACE reads again in MiXCR, with one record for every CDR3 protein. The data contain some 300,000 distinct CDR3 sequences, approximately 19% of them singletons. Study conclusions and caveats: Among contracting clones, CD4+ were mainly CM/EM and CD8+ enriched in EMRA.

As concerns this clonotype: The antigen is not known.

Germline V gene data show CDR1 as LGHNA and CDR2 as YSLEER. The CDR3 runs 16 residues. With 4 bases removed from V and 3 bases from J, the gap between germline ends came to 17 bases. This rearrangement joins TRBV4-3 to TRBJ2-3, with D maybe TRBD2 (6 bases). The source of this sequence is a man aged 18 to 30 who had mild COVID-19 (a few samples of this study predate the infection). Cell type and time point are not known. The specimen was PBMCs or a T cell subset sorted from them (not recorded which). The CDR3 nucleotides are TGCGCCAGCAGCCCCGGAGGAGGGGAGGCGACAGATACGCAGTATTTT. This codes for CASSPGGGEATDTQYF.